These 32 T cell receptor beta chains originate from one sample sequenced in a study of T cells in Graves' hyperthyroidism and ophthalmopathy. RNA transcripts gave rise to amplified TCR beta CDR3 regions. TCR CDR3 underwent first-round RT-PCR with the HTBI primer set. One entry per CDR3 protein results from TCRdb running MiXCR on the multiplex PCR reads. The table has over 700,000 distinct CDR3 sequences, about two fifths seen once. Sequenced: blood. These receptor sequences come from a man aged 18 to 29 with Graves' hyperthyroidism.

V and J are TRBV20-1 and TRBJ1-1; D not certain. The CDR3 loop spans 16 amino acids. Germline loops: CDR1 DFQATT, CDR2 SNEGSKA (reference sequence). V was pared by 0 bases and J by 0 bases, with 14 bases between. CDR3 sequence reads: CSAREILYDMNTEAFF. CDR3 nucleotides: TGCAGTGCTAGAGAGATCCTATACGACATGAACACTGAAGCTTTCTTT.

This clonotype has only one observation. Here the CDR3 DNA reads TGTGCCAGTAAAGACGCTGGGGAGCTGTTTTTT. Amino acids: CASKDAGELFF. J is TRBJ2-2 and V is TRBV19; D not resolved. The CDR3 runs 11 residues. The V gene's germline CDR1 is LNHDA and CDR2 SQIVND (reference sequence). V lost 7 bases and J lost 8, with 8 bases in between.

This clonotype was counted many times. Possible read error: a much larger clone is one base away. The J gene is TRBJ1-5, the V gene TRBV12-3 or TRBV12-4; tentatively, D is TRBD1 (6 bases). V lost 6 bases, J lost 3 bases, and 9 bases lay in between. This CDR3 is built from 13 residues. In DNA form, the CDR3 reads TGTGCCAGCAGCTGGGACATCAATCAGCCCCAGCATTTT. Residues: CASSWDINQPQHF.

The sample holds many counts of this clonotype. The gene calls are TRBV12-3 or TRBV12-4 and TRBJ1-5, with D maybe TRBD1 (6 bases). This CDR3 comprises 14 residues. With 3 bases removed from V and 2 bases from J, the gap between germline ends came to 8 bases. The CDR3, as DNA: TGTGCCAGCAGTTTTGCAGGGGGCAATCAGCCCCAGCATTTT. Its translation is CASSFAGGNQPQHF.

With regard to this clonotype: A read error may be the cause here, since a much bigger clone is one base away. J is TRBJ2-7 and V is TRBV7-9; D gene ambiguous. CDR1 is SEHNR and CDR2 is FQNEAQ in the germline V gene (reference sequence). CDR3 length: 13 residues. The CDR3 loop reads CASSFPAIGELYF. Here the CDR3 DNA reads TGTGCCAGCAGCTTCCCTGCTATCGGCGAGCTGTACTTC.

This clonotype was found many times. CDR3 residues: CASSEQGAGELFF. CDR3 nucleotides: TGTGCCAGCAGTGAACAGGGGGCCGGGGAGCTGTTTTTT. V usage is TRBV2 and J usage is TRBJ2-2, with 7 nucleotides matching TRBD1. With V trimmed by 2 bases and J by 6 bases, 0 bases remained unmatched. The CDR3 totals 13 residues. Germline lookup yields CDR1 SNHLY and CDR2 FYNNEI. The complete variable domain, with remaining parts taken from reference TRBV2 and TRBJ2-2, reads EPEVTQTPSHQVTQMGQEVILRCVPISNHLYFYWYRQILGQKVEFLVSFYNNEISEKSEIFDDQFSVERPDGSNFTLKIRSTKLEDSAMYFCASSEQGAGELFFGEGSRLTVL.

CDR3 nucleotides: TGTGCCAGCAGTTACTCGATACCAGGGGAGGGGTACGAGCAGTACTTC. Translated, it gives CASSYSIPGEGYEQYF. The gene calls are TRBV6-2 or TRBV6-3 and TRBJ2-7, with a tentative D call TRBD2 (7 bases). Germline values: CDR1 MNHEY, CDR2 SVGEGT. This CDR3 is 16 amino acids long. The V gene lost 0 bases and the J gene lost 4 bases, with 16 bases spanning the gap.

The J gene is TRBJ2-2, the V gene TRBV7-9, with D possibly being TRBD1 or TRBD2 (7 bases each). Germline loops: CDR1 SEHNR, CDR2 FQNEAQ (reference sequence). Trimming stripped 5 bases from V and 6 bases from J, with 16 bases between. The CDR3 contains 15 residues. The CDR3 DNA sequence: TGTGCCAGCAGCCAGGGGGGGCCTTGGGCCGGGGAGCTGTTTTTT. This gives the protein CASSQGGPWAGELFF.

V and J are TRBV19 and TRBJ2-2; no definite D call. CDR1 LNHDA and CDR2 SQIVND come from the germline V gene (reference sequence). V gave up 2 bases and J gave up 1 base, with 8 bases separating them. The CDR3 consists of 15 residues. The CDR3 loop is CASSIQQKNTGELFF. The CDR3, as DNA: TGTGCCAGTAGTATACAACAGAAGAACACCGGGGAGCTGTTTTTT.

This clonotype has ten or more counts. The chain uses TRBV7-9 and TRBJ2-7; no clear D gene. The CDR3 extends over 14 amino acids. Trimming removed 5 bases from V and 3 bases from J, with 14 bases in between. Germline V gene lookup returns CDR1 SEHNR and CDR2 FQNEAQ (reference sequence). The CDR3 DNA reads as TGTGCCAGCAGCCCCCTGGACGGCCTCTACGAGCAGTACTTC. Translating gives CASSPLDGLYEQYF.

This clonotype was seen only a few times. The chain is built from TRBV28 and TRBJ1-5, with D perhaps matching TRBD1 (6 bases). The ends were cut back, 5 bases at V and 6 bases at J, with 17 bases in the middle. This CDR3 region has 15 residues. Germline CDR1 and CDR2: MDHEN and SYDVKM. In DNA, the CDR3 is TGTGCCAGCAGTCCTCCGAAGGGGGAGGGTCAGCCCCAGCATTTT. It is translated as CASSPPKGEGQPQHF.

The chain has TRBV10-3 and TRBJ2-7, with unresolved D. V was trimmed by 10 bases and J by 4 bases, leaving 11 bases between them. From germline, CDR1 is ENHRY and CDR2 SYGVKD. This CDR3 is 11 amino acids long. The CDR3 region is CATKGIYEQYF. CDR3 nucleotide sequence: TGTGCCACTAAAGGAATTTACGAGCAGTACTTC.

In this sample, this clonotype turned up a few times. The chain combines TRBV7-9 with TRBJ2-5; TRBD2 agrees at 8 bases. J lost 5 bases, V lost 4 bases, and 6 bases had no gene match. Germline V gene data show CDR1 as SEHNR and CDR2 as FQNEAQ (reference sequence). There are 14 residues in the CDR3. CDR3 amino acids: CASSSGLVGETQYF. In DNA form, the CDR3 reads TGTGCCAGCAGCTCGGGACTAGTAGGCGAGACCCAGTACTTC.

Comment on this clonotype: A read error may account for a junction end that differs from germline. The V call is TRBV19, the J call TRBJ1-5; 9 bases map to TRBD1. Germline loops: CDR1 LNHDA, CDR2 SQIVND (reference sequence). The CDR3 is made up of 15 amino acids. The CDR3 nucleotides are TGTGCCACTATCCCGGGACAGGGCCTCAATCAGCCCCGGCATTTT. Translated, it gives CATIPGQGLNQPRHF. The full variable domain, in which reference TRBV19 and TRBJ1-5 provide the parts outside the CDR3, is DGGITQSPKYLFRKEGQNVTLSCEQNLNHDAMYWYRQDPGQGLRLIYYSQIVNDFQKGDIAEGYSVSREKKESFPLTVTSAQKNPTAFYLCATIPGQGLNQPRHFGDGTRLSIL.

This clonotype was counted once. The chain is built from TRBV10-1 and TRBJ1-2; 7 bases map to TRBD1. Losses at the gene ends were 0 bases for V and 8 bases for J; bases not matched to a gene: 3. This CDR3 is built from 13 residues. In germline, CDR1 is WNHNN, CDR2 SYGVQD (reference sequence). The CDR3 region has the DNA TGCGCCAGCAGTGAGTCGCCGGACAGGGGCTACACCTTC. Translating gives CASSESPDRGYTF.

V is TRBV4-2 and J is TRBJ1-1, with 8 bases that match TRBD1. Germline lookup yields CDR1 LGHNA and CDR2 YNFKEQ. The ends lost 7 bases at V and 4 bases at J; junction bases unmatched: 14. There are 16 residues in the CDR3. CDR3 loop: CASTTLQGALGTEAFF. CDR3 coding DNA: TGTGCCAGCACCACCCTTCAGGGGGCCCTGGGCACTGAAGCTTTCTTT.

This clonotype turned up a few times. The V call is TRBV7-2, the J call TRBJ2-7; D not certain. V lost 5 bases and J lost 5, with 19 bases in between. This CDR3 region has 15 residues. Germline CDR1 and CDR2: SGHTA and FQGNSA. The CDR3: CASSRASQGINEQYF. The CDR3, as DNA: TGTGCCAGCAGCCGGGCTTCCCAAGGGATTAACGAGCAGTACTTC.

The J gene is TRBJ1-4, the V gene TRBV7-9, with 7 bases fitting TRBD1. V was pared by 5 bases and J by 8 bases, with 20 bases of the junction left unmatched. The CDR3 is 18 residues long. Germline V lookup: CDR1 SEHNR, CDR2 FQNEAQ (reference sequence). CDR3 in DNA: TGTGCCAGCAGCCCTAGAGAAGACAGGGACCAATTGGGGGAAAAACTGTTTTTT. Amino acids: CASSPREDRDQLGEKLFF.

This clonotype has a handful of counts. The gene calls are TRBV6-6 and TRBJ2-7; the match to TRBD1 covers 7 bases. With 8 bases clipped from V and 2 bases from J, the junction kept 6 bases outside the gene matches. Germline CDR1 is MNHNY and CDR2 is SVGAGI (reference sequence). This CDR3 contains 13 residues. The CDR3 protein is CASRTGSAYEQYF. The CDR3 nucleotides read TGTGCCAGCCGGACAGGTTCGGCCTACGAGCAGTACTTC.

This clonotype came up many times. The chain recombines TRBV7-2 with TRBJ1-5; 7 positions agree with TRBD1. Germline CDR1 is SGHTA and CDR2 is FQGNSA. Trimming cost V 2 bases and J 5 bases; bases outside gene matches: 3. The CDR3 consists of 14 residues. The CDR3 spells CASSLTGEDQPQHF. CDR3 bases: TGTGCCAGCAGCTTAACAGGGGAGGATCAGCCCCAGCATTTT.

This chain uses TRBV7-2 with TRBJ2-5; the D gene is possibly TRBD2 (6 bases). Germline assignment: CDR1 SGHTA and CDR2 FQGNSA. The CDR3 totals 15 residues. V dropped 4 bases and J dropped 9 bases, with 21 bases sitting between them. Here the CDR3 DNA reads TGTGCCAGCAGCTCGGGAGTCTCGGAGGGGCAGCCCCAGTACTTC. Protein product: CASSSGVSEGQPQYF.

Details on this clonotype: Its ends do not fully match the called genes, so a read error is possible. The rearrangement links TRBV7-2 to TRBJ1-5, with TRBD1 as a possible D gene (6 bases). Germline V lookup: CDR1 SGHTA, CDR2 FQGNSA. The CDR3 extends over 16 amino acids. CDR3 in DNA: TGTGCCAGCAGCTCAGTCGAGGGGGATAGCAATCGGCCCCAGCATTTT. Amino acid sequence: CASSSVEGDSNRPQHF.

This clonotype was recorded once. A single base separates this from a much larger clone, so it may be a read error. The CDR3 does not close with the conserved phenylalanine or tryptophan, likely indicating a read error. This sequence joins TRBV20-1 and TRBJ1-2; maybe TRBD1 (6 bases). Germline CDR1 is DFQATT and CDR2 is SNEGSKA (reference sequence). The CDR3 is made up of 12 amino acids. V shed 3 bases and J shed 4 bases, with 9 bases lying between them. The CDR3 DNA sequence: TGCAGTGCTAGGTGGACAGCCTATGGCTACACCCTC. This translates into CSARWTAYGYTL.

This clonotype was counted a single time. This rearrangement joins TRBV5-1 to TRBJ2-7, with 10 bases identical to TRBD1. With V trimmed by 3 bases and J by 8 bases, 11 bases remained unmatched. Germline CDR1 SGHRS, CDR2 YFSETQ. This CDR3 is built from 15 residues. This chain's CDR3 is CASSWRQGAGVQQYF. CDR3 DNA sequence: TGCGCCAGCAGCTGGCGACAGGGGGCGGGGGTCCAGCAGTACTTC.

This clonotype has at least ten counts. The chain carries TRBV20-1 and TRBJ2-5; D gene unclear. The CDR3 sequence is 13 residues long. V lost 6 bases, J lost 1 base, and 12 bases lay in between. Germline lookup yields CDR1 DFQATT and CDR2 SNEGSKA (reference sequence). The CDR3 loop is CSALSVAQETQYF. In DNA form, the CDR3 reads TGCAGTGCCCTAAGTGTGGCCCAAGAGACCCAGTACTTC.

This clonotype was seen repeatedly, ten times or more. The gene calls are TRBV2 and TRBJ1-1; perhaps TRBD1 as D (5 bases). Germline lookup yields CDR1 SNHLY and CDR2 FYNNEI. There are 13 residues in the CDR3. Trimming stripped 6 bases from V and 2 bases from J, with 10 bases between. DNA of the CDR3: TGTGCCAGCAGAGGGGACGGAAACACTGAAGCTTTCTTT. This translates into CASRGDGNTEAFF.

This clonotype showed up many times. CDR3 sequence: CASSTPTGGSSGNTIYF. In DNA, the CDR3 is TGTGCCAGCAGCACACCGACAGGGGGCTCTTCTGGAAACACCATATATTTT. The J gene is TRBJ1-3, the V gene TRBV7-2; TRBD1 matches 10 bases. Unmatched junction bases numbered 8, after V lost 5 bases and J lost 1 base. This CDR3 region has 17 residues. Germline assignment: CDR1 SGHTA and CDR2 FQGNSA. The entire variable domain, with the rest obtained from reference TRBV7-2 and TRBJ1-3, is as follows: GAGVSQSPSNKVTEKGKDVELRCDPISGHTALYWYRQSLGQGLEFLIYFQGNSAPDKSGLPSDRFSAERTGGSVSTLTIQRTQQEDSAVYLCASSTPTGGSSGNTIYFGEGSWLTVV.

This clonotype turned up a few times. The DNA of the CDR3 is TGTGCCAGCAGCCAAACCAGGGATAGCAATCAGCCCCAGCATTTT. Protein product: CASSQTRDSNQPQHF. The V call is TRBV2, the J call TRBJ1-5, with a possible D match to TRBD1 (5 bases). CDR3 length: 15 amino acids. Looked up from germline, CDR1 is SNHLY and CDR2 is FYNNEI. The V end lost 6 bases, the J end lost 0 bases, and 12 bases lay between the germline ends.

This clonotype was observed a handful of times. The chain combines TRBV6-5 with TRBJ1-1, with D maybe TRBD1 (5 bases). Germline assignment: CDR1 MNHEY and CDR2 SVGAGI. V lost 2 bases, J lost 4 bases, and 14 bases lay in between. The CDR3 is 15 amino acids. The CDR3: CASSYGGAGLTEAFF. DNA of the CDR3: TGTGCCAGCAGTTACGGTGGGGCTGGACTCACTGAAGCTTTCTTT.

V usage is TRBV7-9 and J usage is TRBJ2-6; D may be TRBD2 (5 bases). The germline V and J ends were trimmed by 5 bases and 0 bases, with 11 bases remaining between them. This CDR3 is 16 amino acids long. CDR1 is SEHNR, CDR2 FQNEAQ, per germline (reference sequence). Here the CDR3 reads CASSLPRGSGANVLTF. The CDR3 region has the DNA TGTGCCAGCAGCCTCCCCCGGGGCTCTGGGGCCAACGTCCTGACTTTC. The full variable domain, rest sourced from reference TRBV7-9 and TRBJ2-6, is DTGVSQNPRHKITKRGQNVTFRCDPISEHNRLYWYRQTLGQGPEFLTYFQNEAQLEKSRLLSDRFSAERPKGSFSTLEIQRTEQGDSAMYLCASSLPRGSGANVLTFGAGSRLTVL.

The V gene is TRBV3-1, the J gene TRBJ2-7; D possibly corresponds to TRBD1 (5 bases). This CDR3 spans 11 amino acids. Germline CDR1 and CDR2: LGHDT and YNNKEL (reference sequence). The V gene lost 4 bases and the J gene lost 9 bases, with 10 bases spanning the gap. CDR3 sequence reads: CASSRGRVQYF. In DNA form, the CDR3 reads TGTGCCAGCAGCCGGGGCCGGGTGCAGTACTTC.

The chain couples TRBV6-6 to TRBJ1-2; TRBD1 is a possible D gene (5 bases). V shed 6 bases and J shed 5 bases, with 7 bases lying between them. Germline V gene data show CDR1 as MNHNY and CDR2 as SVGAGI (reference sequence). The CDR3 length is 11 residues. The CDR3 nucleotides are TGTGCCAGCAGGAGGGGTTATGGCTACACCTTC. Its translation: CASRRGYGYTF.